The source of this TCR beta chain is a study of radiation and T cells in renal cell carcinoma. Some clones are missing from TCRdb's copy, which holds only in-frame ones; the method was immunoSEQ multiplex PCR. The repertoire holds 150,000 or so clones, with about 87% as singletons. After removal of 5 bases from V and 8 bases from J, the junction contained 9 bases not matched to a gene. The CDR3 is made up of 14 amino acids. In germline, CDR1 is SGHVS, CDR2 FNYEAQ. Time point given: blood 2 weeks post-SBRT. The treatment was: 15 Gy SBRT to primary tumor, nephrectomy 4 weeks later. Blood was sampled at baseline, 2 weeks and 4 weeks after SBRT. The patient's renal cell carcinoma had clear cell pathology. Findings of the study overall: Baseline intratumoral clonotype presence is unknown without pretreatment biopsies.

As to this clone: Its antigen is currently unknown.

The sample in question was blood, obtained from a patient whose treatment included radiotherapy and nephrectomy. The genes are TRBV7-6 and TRBJ1-1; 9 bases are shared with TRBD1. The sequence derives from a woman between 50 and 59 years old with renal cell carcinoma. This CDR3 reads CASSHKDRGEEAFF. The CDR3 DNA reads as TGTGCCAGCAGCCATAAGGACAGGGGAGAGGAAGCTTTCTTT.